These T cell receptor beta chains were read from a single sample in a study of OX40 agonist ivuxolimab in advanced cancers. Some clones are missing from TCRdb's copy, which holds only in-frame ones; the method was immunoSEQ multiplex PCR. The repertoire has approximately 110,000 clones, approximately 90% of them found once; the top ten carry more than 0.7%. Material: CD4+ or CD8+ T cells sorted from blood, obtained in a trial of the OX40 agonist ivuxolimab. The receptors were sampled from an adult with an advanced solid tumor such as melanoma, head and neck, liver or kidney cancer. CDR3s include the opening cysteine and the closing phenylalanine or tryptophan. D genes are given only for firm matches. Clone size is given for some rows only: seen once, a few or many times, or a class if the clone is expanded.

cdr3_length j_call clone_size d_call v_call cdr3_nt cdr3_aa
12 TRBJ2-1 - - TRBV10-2 TGCGCCAGAGACTCAGTACACAATGAGCAGTTCTTC CARDSVHNEQFF
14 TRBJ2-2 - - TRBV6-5 TGTGCCAGCAGTTACAACGCGGACACCGGGGAGCTGTTTTTT CASSYNADTGELFF
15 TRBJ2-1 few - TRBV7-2 TGTGCCAGCAGCCGCGAGTTGAGCTCCTACAATGAGCAGTTCTTC CASSRELSSYNEQFF
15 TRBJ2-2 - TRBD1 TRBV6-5 TGTGCCAGCAGCCGCCCCGGACAGGGCGGAGGGGAGCTGTTTTTT CASSRPGQGGGELFF
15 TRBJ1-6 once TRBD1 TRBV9 TGTGCCAGCAGCGGTTATACAGGGGGGGGTTCACCCCTCCACTTT CASSGYTGGGSPLHF
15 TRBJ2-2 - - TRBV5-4 TGTGCCAGCAGCCCAGGCACTATCGGCGCCGGGGAGCTGTTTTTT CASSPGTIGAGELFF
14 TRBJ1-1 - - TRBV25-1 TGTGCCAGCAGTGAATATGGGCAGAACACTGAAGCTTTCTTT CASSEYGQNTEAFF
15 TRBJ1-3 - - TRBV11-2 TGTGCCAGCAGCCTCCTCCAGACCTCTGGAAACACCATATATTTT CASSLLQTSGNTIYF
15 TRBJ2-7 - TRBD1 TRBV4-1 TGCGCCAGCAGCCTATCCGGGACAGGCTCCTACGAGCAGTACTTC CASSLSGTGSYEQYF
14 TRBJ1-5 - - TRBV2 TGTGCCAGCCTTGGGAGTATAGCTAATCAGCCCCAGCATTTT CASLGSIANQPQHF
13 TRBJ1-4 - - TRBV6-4 TGTGCCAGCAGTCGACAGGTTAATGAAAAACTGTTTTTT CASSRQVNEKLFF
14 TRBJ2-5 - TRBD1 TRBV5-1 TGCGCCAGCGGGCCGGACAGGGGTGAAGAGACCCAGTACTTC CASGPDRGEETQYF
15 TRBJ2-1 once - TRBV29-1 TGCAGCGTTGCGGGAGCCCCGGGCTCCTACAATGAGCAGTTCTTC CSVAGAPGSYNEQFF
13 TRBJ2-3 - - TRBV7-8 TGTGCCAGCAGCATGGATTCGGGAGATACGCAGTATTTT CASSMDSGDTQYF
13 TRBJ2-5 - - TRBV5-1 TGCGCCAGCAGCGAAGACAGACAAGAGACCCAGTACTTC CASSEDRQETQYF
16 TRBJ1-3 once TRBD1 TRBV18 TGTGCCAGCTCACCGGGACAGGGGGCCTTCGGAAACACCATATATTTT CASSPGQGAFGNTIYF
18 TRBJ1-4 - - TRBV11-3 TGTGCCAGCAGCTTAGCCCCTACTAACAGGGCAGCCGTTGAAAAACTGTTTTTT CASSLAPTNRAAVEKLFF
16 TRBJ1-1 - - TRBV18 TGTGCCAGCTCCCTTACGGGAGGGACCCGAAACACTGAAGCTTTCTTT CASSLTGGTRNTEAFF
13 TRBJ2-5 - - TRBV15 TGTGCCACCAGGTTGACAGGAGAAGAGACCCAGTACTTC CATRLTGEETQYF
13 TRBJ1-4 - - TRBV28 TGTGCCAGCAGGGGGATGACTAATGAAAAACTGTTTTTT CASRGMTNEKLFF
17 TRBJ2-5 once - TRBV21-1 TGTGCCAGCAGCAAAGAGGAACAGGGGCTTAAACAAGAGACCCAGTACTTC CASSKEEQGLKQETQYF
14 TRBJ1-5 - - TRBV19 TGTGCCAGTAGTATGGTGAGGGAGGGCCAGCCCCAGCATTTT CASSMVREGQPQHF
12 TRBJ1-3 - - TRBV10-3 TGTGCCATCACGGGTTCTGGAAACACCATATATTTT CAITGSGNTIYF
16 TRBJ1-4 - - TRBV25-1 TGTGCCAGCAGTGCCCGGGCGGGCGCAGCTAATGAAAAACTGTTTTTT CASSARAGAANEKLFF
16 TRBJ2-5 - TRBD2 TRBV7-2 TGTGCCAGCAGCGTGGGAGCGGGGTTATCGGAAGAGACCCAGTACTTC CASSVGAGLSEETQYF
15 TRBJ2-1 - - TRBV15 TGTGCCACCAGCAGAGATGCTGTGTTCGGGGGAGAGCAGTTCTTC CATSRDAVFGGEQFF
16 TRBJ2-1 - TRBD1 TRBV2 TGTGCCAGCAGACCTCTGGACAGGAAGGTCTACAATGAGCAGTTCTTC CASRPLDRKVYNEQFF
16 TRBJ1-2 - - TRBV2 TGTGCCAGCAGTGAGGGTCAAAGAGCCCCGCGATATGGCTACACCTTC CASSEGQRAPRYGYTF
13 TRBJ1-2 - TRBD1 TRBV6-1 TGTGCCAGCAGTGTAGGACAGGGTTTTGGCTACACCTTC CASSVGQGFGYTF